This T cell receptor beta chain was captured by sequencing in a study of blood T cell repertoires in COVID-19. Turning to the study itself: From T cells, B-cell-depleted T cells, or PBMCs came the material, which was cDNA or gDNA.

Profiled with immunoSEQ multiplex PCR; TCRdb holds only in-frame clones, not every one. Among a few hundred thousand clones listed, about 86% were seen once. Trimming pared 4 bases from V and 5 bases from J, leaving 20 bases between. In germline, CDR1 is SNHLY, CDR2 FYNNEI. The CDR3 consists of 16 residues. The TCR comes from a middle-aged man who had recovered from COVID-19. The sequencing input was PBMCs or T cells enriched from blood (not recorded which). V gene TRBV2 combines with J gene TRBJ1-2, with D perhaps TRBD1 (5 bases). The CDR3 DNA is TGTGCCAGCAGTGCCCGAGGCGGGGGACCCCTGTATGGCTACACCTTC. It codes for CASSARGGGPLYGYTF. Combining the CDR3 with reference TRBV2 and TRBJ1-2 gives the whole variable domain EPEVTQTPSHQVTQMGQEVILRCVPISNHLYFYWYRQILGQKVEFLVSFYNNEISEKSEIFDDQFSVERPDGSNFTLKIRSTKLEDSAMYFCASSARGGGPLYGYTFGSGTRLTVV.